The rows below give T cell receptor beta chains drawn from one sample of a study of beta chain features in type 1 diabetes. Method: immunoSEQ multiplex PCR; TCRdb's copy keeps in-frame clones and lacks some. The sample carries 310,000 or so clones, 9.5% to 12% recorded once. Sample: naive CD4+ T cells from blood. The source is a woman in her 30s in good health. Both conserved end residues are part of each CDR3. A D gene is named only where the DNA matches it firmly. Clone size is stated in some rows and not others, as once, few, many or a class when expanded.

j_gene,v_gene,d_gene,abundance,CDR3nt,CDR3aa
TRBJ2-1,TRBV27,NA,few,TGTGCCAGCAGTTTACAAAGGATAGCGGTGAGCTCCTACAATGAGCAGTTCTTC,CASSLQRIAVSSYNEQFF
TRBJ1-5,TRBV29-1,NA,NA,TGCAGCGCTCGGGAGAGCAATCAGCCCCAGCATTTT,CSARESNQPQHF
TRBJ1-2,TRBV7-9,NA,few,TGTGCCAGCAGCCCAGGGAACTATGGCTACACCTTC,CASSPGNYGYTF
TRBJ1-1,TRBV6-6,NA,few,TGTGCCAGCAGTTTTCTTAGAATCACAGTGAACACTGAAGCTTTCTTT,CASSFLRITVNTEAFF
TRBJ2-7,TRBV27,NA,NA,TGTGCCAGCAGTCGCACTGGCTACGAGCAGTACTTC,CASSRTGYEQYF
TRBJ1-3,TRBV9,TRBD1,NA,TGTGCCAGCAGCGTTTCGTCAGGGGGGTCCACTGGAAACACCATATATTTT,CASSVSSGGSTGNTIYF
TRBJ2-2,TRBV5-1,TRBD1,NA,TGCGCCAGCAGCGATACAGGGGTGTCCGGGGAGCTGTTTTTT,CASSDTGVSGELFF
TRBJ2-5,TRBV11-2,NA,NA,TGTGCCAGCAGCGTTCAGGCTCTCCGGGGAGAGACCCAGTACTTC,CASSVQALRGETQYF
TRBJ2-2,TRBV4-3,TRBD2,few,TGCGCCAGCAGCCCTAGCGGGAAGAACACCGGGGAGCTGTTTTTT,CASSPSGKNTGELFF
TRBJ2-1,TRBV29-1,NA,NA,TGCAGCGTTGACGTGCGGAAACCTAACAATGAGCAGTTCTTC,CSVDVRKPNNEQFF
TRBJ1-5,TRBV7-8,NA,once,TGTGCCAGCAGCCAACAGGATAGCAATCAGCCCCAGCATTTT,CASSQQDSNQPQHF
TRBJ2-3,TRBV6-5,NA,NA,TGTGCCAGCGTTGGCACCGACACAGATACGCAGTATTTT,CASVGTDTDTQYF
TRBJ2-7,TRBV9,TRBD1,few,TGTGCCAGCAGCTTACAGGGGGCTGGGGAGCAGTACTTC,CASSLQGAGEQYF
TRBJ2-1,TRBV7-2,NA,NA,TGTGCCAGCAGCCGTCTGGCGGCAGGGGAGGGTGAGCAGTTCTTC,CASSRLAAGEGEQFF
TRBJ2-1,TRBV28,TRBD2,NA,TGTGCCAGCAGCCGGACTAGTCGGAGGAGTAATGAGCAGTTCTTC,CASSRTSRRSNEQFF
TRBJ2-1,TRBV9,NA,NA,TGTGCCAGCAAGAGGGCAGGGGCGAGCAATGAGCAGTTCTTC,CASKRAGASNEQFF
TRBJ2-3,TRBV5-1,NA,NA,TGCGCCAGCAGCTCGGGACTGGCCAGCACAGATACGCAGTATTTT,CASSSGLASTDTQYF
TRBJ2-5,TRBV9,TRBD2,NA,TGTGCCAGCAGCGCGCAAGCGGGAGGGCTAGAGACCCAGTACTTC,CASSAQAGGLETQYF
TRBJ2-7,TRBV6-6,NA,NA,TGTGCCAGCAGCTCCGGAGTTGAGCAGTACTTC,CASSSGVEQYF
TRBJ2-2,TRBV28,NA,few,TGTGCCAGCAACTCCCCGGGGGGCGAGGGAACCGGGGAGCTGTTTTTT,CASNSPGGEGTGELFF
TRBJ2-1,TRBV7-9,NA,few,TGTGCCAGCAGCAAGTCGGGGAACAATGAGCAGTTCTTC,CASSKSGNNEQFF
TRBJ1-2,TRBV9,NA,NA,TGTGCCAGCAGCGTTACGCTAGAGGATGGCTACACCTTC,CASSVTLEDGYTF
TRBJ2-1,TRBV7-9,NA,few,TGTGCCAGCAGCTTAGGCACTAGTAACAATGAGCAGTTCTTC,CASSLGTSNNEQFF
TRBJ2-2,TRBV14,NA,few,TGTGCCAGCAGCCAACTCTCGGGACACGGGGAGCTGTTTTTT,CASSQLSGHGELFF
TRBJ2-2,TRBV27,TRBD2,few,TGTGCCAGCAGTTTAAAGGCGGGAGTGGGGACCGGGGAGCTGTTTTTT,CASSLKAGVGTGELFF
TRBJ2-7,TRBV5-1,TRBD1,few,TGCGCCAGCAGCTTGGAGTTCGGGACAGACGCCTACGAGCAGTACTTC,CASSLEFGTDAYEQYF
TRBJ1-5,TRBV30,TRBD1,few,TGTGCCTGGAGTGTACAGGGGGACCAGCCCCAGCATTTT,CAWSVQGDQPQHF
TRBJ1-1,TRBV29-1,NA,NA,TGCAGCGTTGTTGGAGGAAGGCCCATGAACACTGAAGCTTTCTTT,CSVVGGRPMNTEAFF
TRBJ2-3,TRBV28,TRBD2,NA,TGTGCCAGTACACCGGCGGGAGAGAGCACAGATACGCAGTATTTT,CASTPAGESTDTQYF
TRBJ1-5,TRBV2,TRBD1,once,TGTGCCAGCAGTGACAGGGGACAGGTGACACAGCCCCAGCATTTT,CASSDRGQVTQPQHF
TRBJ2-7,TRBV10-3,NA,NA,TGTGCCATCAGTGAGTCGAGGACAGCCTACTTC,CAISESRTAYF
TRBJ2-3,TRBV28,TRBD1,few,TGTGCCACAGATCCGGGACAGGGCACAGATACGCAGTATTTT,CATDPGQGTDTQYF
TRBJ1-2,TRBV11-2,NA,NA,TGTGCCAGCAGCTTAGTAGGGGGGGCGGAGAGCTATGGCTACACCTTC,CASSLVGGAESYGYTF
TRBJ2-7,TRBV19,NA,NA,TGTGCCAGTAGCGGTGGGAGGAGGATCCCCTACGAGCAGTACTTC,CASSGGRRIPYEQYF
TRBJ2-7,TRBV2,NA,NA,TGTGCCAGCAAACGGACTACCCCCTACGAGCAGTACTTC,CASKRTTPYEQYF
TRBJ1-4,TRBV2,NA,few,TGTGCCAGCAGATTGGACAGTTTTGAAAAACTGTTTTTT,CASRLDSFEKLFF
TRBJ2-7,TRBV5-1,NA,NA,TGCGCCAGCAGCTTGTTTACCTACGAGCAGTACTTC,CASSLFTYEQYF
TRBJ2-1,TRBV11-2,NA,few,TGTGCCAGCAGGTCGCCTAGCGCGCTCTACAATGAGCAGTTCTTC,CASRSPSALYNEQFF
TRBJ2-1,TRBV7-9,TRBD2,few,TGTGCCAGCAGCTTAGGTCTAGCGGGAGGAGTAGGGCAGTTCTTC,CASSLGLAGGVGQFF
TRBJ2-1,TRBV27,TRBD2,NA,TGTGCCAGCAGTATCACTAGCGGGGGGATTCAGTTCTTC,CASSITSGGIQFF
TRBJ2-1,TRBV29-1,TRBD2,few,TGCAGCGTTGGTGGTAGCGGGAGTGGGTATGAGCAGTTCTTC,CSVGGSGSGYEQFF
TRBJ2-1,TRBV28,TRBD2,NA,TGTGCCAGCAGTTTATGGAGCGGGAGTTCTCGGGATGAGCAGTTCTTC,CASSLWSGSSRDEQFF
TRBJ1-5,TRBV7-6,NA,NA,TGTGCCAGCAGCTTAGGGGCACACCGCAATCAGCCCCAGCATTTT,CASSLGAHRNQPQHF
TRBJ2-1,TRBV7-9,TRBD1,few,TGTGCCAGCAGCTTAGCGGGGACAGGGGTAAATGAGCAGTTCTTC,CASSLAGTGVNEQFF
TRBJ2-5,TRBV27,NA,NA,TGTGCCAGCAGTTTTGGAAGCGGGTCGCAAGAGACCCAGTACTTC,CASSFGSGSQETQYF
TRBJ2-1,TRBV7-9,TRBD2,few,TGTGCCAGCAGCTTATTGGCTAGCGGGAGAGCTGAGCAGTTCTTC,CASSLLASGRAEQFF
TRBJ2-5,TRBV14,TRBD2,NA,TGTGCCAGCAGCCAACCCTCGGGGGGACTGAGACAAGAGACCCAGTACTTC,CASSQPSGGLRQETQYF
TRBJ1-1,TRBV9,TRBD1,NA,TGTGCCAGCAGCGTAAGGGGGCAGGGAGGTCGGACTGAAGCTTTCTTT,CASSVRGQGGRTEAFF
TRBJ2-1,TRBV7-2,TRBD2,NA,TGTGCCAGCAGCTTCAGCGGGGGAGGTAATGAGCAGTTCTTC,CASSFSGGGNEQFF
TRBJ2-2,TRBV11-1,NA,few,TGTGCCAGCGGCCGCGAAAGGGGCACCGGGGAGCTGTTTTTT,CASGRERGTGELFF